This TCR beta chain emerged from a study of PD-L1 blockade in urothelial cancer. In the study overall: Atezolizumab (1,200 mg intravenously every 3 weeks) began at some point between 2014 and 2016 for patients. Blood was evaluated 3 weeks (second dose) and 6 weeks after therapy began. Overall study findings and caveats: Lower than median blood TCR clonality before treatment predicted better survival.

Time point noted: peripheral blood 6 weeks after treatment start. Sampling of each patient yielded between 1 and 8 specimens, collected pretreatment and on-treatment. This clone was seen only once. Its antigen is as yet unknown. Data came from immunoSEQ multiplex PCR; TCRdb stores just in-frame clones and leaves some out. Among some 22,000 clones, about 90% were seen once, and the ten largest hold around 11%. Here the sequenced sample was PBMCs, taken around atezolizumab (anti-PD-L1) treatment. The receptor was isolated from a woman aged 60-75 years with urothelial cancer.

Here the CDR3 DNA reads TGTGCCAGCAGCACACTAGCGGGAGATAGCAATGAGCAGTTCTTC. Translating it yields CASSTLAGDSNEQFF. The chain has TRBV27 and TRBJ2-1; 11 positions agree with TRBD2. Germline V gene lookup returns CDR1 MNHEY and CDR2 SMNVEV (reference sequence). This CDR3 comprises 15 residues. Losses at the gene ends were 6 bases for V and 6 bases for J; bases not matched to a gene: 7.